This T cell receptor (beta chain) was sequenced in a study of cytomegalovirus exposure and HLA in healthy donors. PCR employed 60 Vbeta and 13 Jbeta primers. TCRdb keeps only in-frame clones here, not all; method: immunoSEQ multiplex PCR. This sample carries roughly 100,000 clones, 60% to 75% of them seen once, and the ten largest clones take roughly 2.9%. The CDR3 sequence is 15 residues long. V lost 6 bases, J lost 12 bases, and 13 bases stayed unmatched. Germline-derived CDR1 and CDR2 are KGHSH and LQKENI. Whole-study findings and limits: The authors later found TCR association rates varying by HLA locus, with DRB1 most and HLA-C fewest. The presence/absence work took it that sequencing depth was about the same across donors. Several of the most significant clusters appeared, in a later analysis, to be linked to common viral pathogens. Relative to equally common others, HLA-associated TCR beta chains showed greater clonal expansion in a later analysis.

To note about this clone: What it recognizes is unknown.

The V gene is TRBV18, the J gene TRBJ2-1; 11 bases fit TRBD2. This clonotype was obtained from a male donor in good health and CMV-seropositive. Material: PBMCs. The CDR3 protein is CASSEGTSGPTVQFF. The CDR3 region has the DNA TGTGCCAGCTCGGAAGGGACTAGCGGCCCAACGGTGCAGTTCTTC. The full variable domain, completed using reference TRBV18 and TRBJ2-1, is NAGVMQNPRHLVRRRGQEARLRCSPMKGHSHVYWYRQLPEEGLKFMVYLQKENIIDESGMPKERFSAEFPKEGPSILRIQQVVRGDSAAYFCASSEGTSGPTVQFFGPGTRLTVL.